The clone carrying this TCR beta chain has a count of ten or more. Its antigen is currently unknown. Germline loops: CDR1 WSHSY, CDR2 SAAADI. The CDR3 length is 15 residues. Time point denoted: newly diagnosed GD, antithyroid drugs for less than 3 months. With RNA extracted from PBMCs as input, the TCR library was made. As collected, the peripheral blood samples measured about 8.1 milliliters each and went into EDTA tubes. This sample is part of a study of regulatory T cells in long-lasting Graves disease. The study's findings and limits: Favored usage of TRBV28, TRBJ1-2 and TRBJ2-5 was recorded in persistent disease. Sample size, which was small, may have reduced accuracy. Shared public clonotypes totalled about 2,600 in persistent patients, compared with some 920 in new patients.

The authors built TCR beta libraries using iRepertoire HTBI primers and Arm-PCR of CDR3 regions. MiXCR, run by TCRdb on the multiplex PCR reads, gives a single entry per CDR3 protein. The data hold around 250,000 distinct CDR3 sequences, with over 20% observed a single time. The specimen was peripheral blood mononuclear cells (PBMCs), collected at new diagnosis, from a patient treated with antithyroid drugs. The chain couples TRBV10-2 to TRBJ2-1, with 10 bases fitting TRBD2. TRBJ2-5 explains the end of the DNA better; the J call may be wrong. This clonotype was obtained from a female donor with Graves disease. The DNA for the CDR3 is TGCGCCAGCAGTGAGCCTAGCGGGGGACAAGAGACCCAGTACTTC. It yields the protein CASSEPSGGQETQYF.